Below, 25 T cell receptor beta chains from the same sample are listed, as sequenced in a study of CD8+CD57+ T cells in acquired aplastic anemia. An expansion of CD8+CD57+ cells by flow cytometry had been shown in patients chosen for sequencing. Profiles of TCR beta VDJ and CDR3 were generated from a genomic DNA template. One entry per CDR3 protein results from TCRdb running MiXCR on the reads. The table shows roughly 150,000 distinct CDR3 sequences, with about half occurring only once. Sequencing was carried out using sorted CD4+, CD8+, or CD8+CD57+ T cells (not recorded which) from PBMCs. All receptors derive from a human donor with aplastic anemia.

This clonotype has ten or more counts. The V call is TRBV5-6, the J call TRBJ1-3, with unresolved D. V was shortened by 3 bases and J by 0 bases, with 7 bases between the two germline ends. CDR1 SGHDT and CDR2 YYEEEE come from the germline V gene. The CDR3 consists of 14 residues. DNA for the CDR3: TGTGCCAGCAGCTCCGACTCCTCTGGAAACACCATATATTTT. Translating it yields CASSSDSSGNTIYF.

At least ten counts were recorded for this clonotype. The J gene is TRBJ1-3, the V gene TRBV12-3 or TRBV12-4, with D unresolved. Deletions cut 6 bases from V and 7 bases from J, with 7 bases between. CDR3 length equals 11 residues. The chain's CDR3 is CASSPMNTIYF. The CDR3 DNA follows: TGTGCCAGCAGCCCCATGAACACCATATATTTT.

The sample holds many counts of this clonotype. V and J are TRBV12-3 or TRBV12-4 and TRBJ1-6, with D possibly matching TRBD1 (5 bases). The CDR3 totals 14 residues. V dropped 10 bases and J dropped 0 bases, with 10 bases sitting between them. CDR3 amino acids: CATRAGSYNSPLHF. Here the CDR3 DNA reads TGTGCCACCAGGGCCGGCTCCTATAATTCACCCCTCCACTTT.

A word on this clonotype: No conserved phenylalanine or tryptophan ends this CDR3, so it is likely a read error. V is TRBV3-1 and J is TRBJ1-2; possible D gene TRBD1, 6 bases. Germline lookup yields CDR1 LGHDT and CDR2 YNNKEL (reference sequence). The CDR3 totals 11 residues. Trimming removed 2 bases at V and 8 bases at J, with 6 bases between. CDR3 amino acids: CASSQTGGYTI. The CDR3 DNA reads as TGTGCCAGCAGCCAAACAGGGGGCTACACCATC.

This chain links TRBV25-1 with TRBJ1-2; 11 bases are shared with TRBD1. V shed 0 bases and J 4 bases; nucleotides not matched to a gene: 10. The CDR3 consists of 18 residues. Per germline, CDR1 MGHDK and CDR2 SYGVNS. CDR3 sequence reads: CASSEYRADRGQGYGYTF. The CDR3 DNA follows: TGTGCCAGCAGTGAATATAGGGCGGACAGGGGGCAGGGCTATGGCTACACCTTC.

The chain couples TRBV7-6 to TRBJ1-1, with no clear D. CDR3 length: 15 residues. CDR1 and CDR2 (germline): SGHVS, FNYEAQ. V was shortened by 1 base and J by 0 bases, with 9 bases between the two germline ends. CDR3 residues: CASSLGASMNTEAFF. The CDR3 DNA is TGTGCCAGCAGCTTAGGCGCCAGCATGAACACTGAAGCTTTCTTT.

The chain combines TRBV3-1 with TRBJ1-5; 7 nucleotides line up with TRBD1. CDR3 length equals 15 residues. J gave up 4 bases and V 1 base, and 4 bases lay outside the gene matches. Germline V gene data show CDR1 as LGHDT and CDR2 as YNNKEL (reference sequence). CDR3 loop: CASSQGGGGNQPQHF. CDR3 DNA: TGTGCCAGCAGCCAAGGAGGGGGCGGGAATCAGCCCCAGCATTTT.

This clonotype was observed many times. The chain is built from TRBV12-3 or TRBV12-4 and TRBJ2-3; TRBD1 is a possible D gene (5 bases). The CDR3 consists of 17 residues. V lost 5 bases, J lost 3 bases, and 21 bases lay in between. The CDR3 loop is CASSLVAGLKGTDTQYF. In nucleotides, the CDR3 is TGTGCCAGCAGTCTCGTAGCCGGGCTAAAGGGGACAGATACGCAGTATTTT.

This clonotype showed up just a few times. V and J are TRBV6-2 or TRBV6-3 and TRBJ2-1, with TRBD2 as a possible D gene (5 bases). V was pared by 0 bases and J by 8 bases, with 20 bases between. This CDR3 spans 17 amino acids. Germline V gene lookup returns CDR1 MNHEY and CDR2 SVGEGT. The CDR3 protein is CASSYSWSGGGWDEQFF. The CDR3 DNA reads as TGTGCCAGCAGTTACTCGTGGAGCGGAGGTGGGTGGGATGAGCAGTTCTTC.

The chain is built from TRBV10-2 and TRBJ1-2; D is perhaps TRBD1 (5 bases). This CDR3 is built from 16 residues. The germline gives CDR1 WSHSY, CDR2 SAAADI. Trimming removed 3 bases from V and 0 bases from J, with 14 bases in between. The CDR3 DNA follows: TGCGCCAGCAGTGATTGGGGGAAGTTAGCTAACTATGGCTACACCTTC. Translated: CASSDWGKLANYGYTF.

This clonotype occurred many times. The chain carries TRBV6-4 and TRBJ2-2; D not resolved. Germline-derived CDR1 and CDR2 are MRHNA and SNTAGT. Trimming shortened V by 5 bases and J by 4 bases, and 8 bases separated the two germline ends. The CDR3 runs to 13 residues. The CDR3 DNA reads as TGTGCCAGCAGTCCTAGTGGCACCGGGGAGCTGTTTTTT. Its protein is CASSPSGTGELFF.

This clonotype was recorded once. V and J are TRBV10-1 and TRBJ2-7, with 8 bases lining up with TRBD1. Germline lookup yields CDR1 WNHNN and CDR2 SYGVQD (reference sequence). This CDR3 spans 16 amino acids. After removal of 10 bases from V and 2 bases from J, the junction contained 16 bases not matched to a gene. The CDR3 bases are TGCGCCAACACACCCGGACAGGGACAGACTACCTACGAGCAGTACTTC. The encoded protein is CANTPGQGQTTYEQYF.

In its sample, this clonotype was seen many times. The chain combines TRBV6-1 with TRBJ2-7, with D perhaps TRBD1 or TRBD2 (5 bases each). Germline V gives CDR1 MNHNS, CDR2 SASEGT. The CDR3 has 13 residues. Between the trimmed V and J ends, which lost 2 bases and 6 bases, there was a span of 11 bases. This chain's CDR3 is CASSELGVSEQYF. In DNA form, the CDR3 reads TGTGCCAGCAGTGAATTGGGGGTAAGCGAGCAGTACTTC.

V and J are TRBV12-3 or TRBV12-4 and TRBJ2-5; 7 positions agree with TRBD2. CDR3 size: 16 residues. The ends lost 2 bases at V and 2 bases at J; junction bases unmatched: 8. DNA for the CDR3: TGTGCCAGCAGTTTATCGCTCGGGGGGACTCAAGAGACCCAGTACTTC. Its protein product is CASSLSLGGTQETQYF.

The rearrangement uses TRBV11-1 and TRBJ2-5; D tentatively fits TRBD1 or TRBD2 (6 bases each). V was clipped by 6 bases and J by 0 bases, with 14 bases between them. CDR1 SGHAT and CDR2 FQDESV come from the germline V gene (reference sequence). This CDR3 has 15 amino acids. The CDR3 loop is CASSYPGANQETQYF. The CDR3 DNA follows: TGTGCCAGCAGTTACCCGGGGGCAAACCAAGAGACCCAGTACTTC. Variable domain in full (rest from reference TRBV11-1 and TRBJ2-5): EAEVAQSPRYKITEKSQAVAFWCDPISGHATLYWYRQILGQGPELLVQFQDESVVDDSQLPKDRFSAERLKGVDSTLKIQPAELGDSAMYLCASSYPGANQETQYFGPGTRLLVL.

Ten or more counts support this clonotype. V and J are TRBV7-3 and TRBJ2-5, with a possible D match to TRBD2 (5 bases). CDR3 size: 14 residues. The germline V gene encodes CDR1 SGHTA and CDR2 FQGTGA. V dropped 3 bases and J dropped 5 bases, with 13 bases sitting between them. The chain's CDR3 is CASSLWGEGETQYF. CDR3 coding DNA: TGTGCCAGCAGCTTGTGGGGAGAAGGGGAGACCCAGTACTTC. Full variable domain (missing parts from reference TRBV7-3 and TRBJ2-5): GAGVSQTPSNKVTEKGKYVELRCDPISGHTALYWYRQSLGQGPEFLIYFQGTGAADDSGLPNDRFFAVRPEGSVSTLKIQRTERGDSAVYLCASSLWGEGETQYFGPGTRLLVL.

This chain connects TRBV12-3 or TRBV12-4 to TRBJ2-7; D is uncertain. Trimming took 7 bases from V and 6 from J, leaving 10 bases between them. There are 11 residues in the CDR3. This chain's CDR3 is CASTPSREQYF. The CDR3, as DNA: TGTGCCAGCACCCCCTCCCGCGAGCAGTACTTC.

With respect to this clonotype: A much larger clonotype is one base distant, so this may be a read error. The V and J genes are TRBV3-1 and TRBJ2-7; 7 bases are shared with TRBD2. CDR1 and CDR2 (germline): LGHDT, YNNKEL (reference sequence). The CDR3 loop spans 15 amino acids. V trimming: 3 bases; J trimming: 2 bases; junction bases outside the gene matches: 7. CDR3 DNA: TGTGCCAGCAGCCATTGGGGGGGGGACCCCTACGAGCAGTACTTC. Translation: CASSHWGGDPYEQYF.

The V call is TRBV5-5, the J call TRBJ2-4; tentative D call: TRBD2 (6 bases). CDR3 size: 15 residues. The germline CDR1 and CDR2 sequences are SGHKS and YYEKEE (reference sequence). The V end lost 0 bases, the J end lost 1 base, and 8 bases lay between the germline ends. In DNA, the CDR3 is TGTGCCAGCAGCTTGGCGGGGGTGGCCAAAAACATTCAGTACTTC. Amino acids: CASSLAGVAKNIQYF.

This clonotype was found many times. CDR3 sequence: CASSRQGLGYGYTF. The DNA for the CDR3 is TGTGCCAGCAGTAGACAGGGTCTAGGCTATGGCTACACCTTC. This chain connects TRBV6-1 to TRBJ1-2; 7 bases align to TRBD1. CDR1 is MNHNS and CDR2 is SASEGT in the germline V gene. The CDR3 is made up of 14 amino acids. J gave up 4 bases and V 5 bases, and 7 bases lay outside the gene matches.

This clonotype has at least ten counts. The V call is TRBV29-1, the J call TRBJ1-2; 9 bases agree with TRBD1. Trimming removed 6 bases from V and 5 bases from J; junction bases left unmatched: 7. This CDR3 region has 13 residues. Germline V gene data show CDR1 as SQVTM and CDR2 as ANQGSEA. The CDR3 nucleotides are TGCAGCGTGGGGGACAGGGCCGCTTATGGCTACACCTTC. Translation: CSVGDRAAYGYTF.

The chain joins TRBV5-4 to TRBJ2-5; 11 nucleotides align to TRBD2. Trimming cost V 4 bases and J 5 bases; bases outside gene matches: 10. This CDR3 spans 16 amino acids. Germline V lookup: CDR1 SGHNT, CDR2 YYREEE (reference sequence). The CDR3 DNA reads as TGTGCCAGCAGCGTGATAGCGGGGGGGCGGGTGGAGACCCAGTACTTC. Translating it yields CASSVIAGGRVETQYF.

Concerning this clonotype: At one end, the junction sequence differs from germline, possibly due to a read error. The CDR3 sequence is CATTTGDTKASF. DNA for the CDR3: TGTGCCACCACGACCGGGGACACTAAAGCTTCCTTT. This chain joins TRBV6-2 or TRBV6-3 and TRBJ1-1, with a weak D call TRBD1 (6 bases). The CDR3 length is 12 residues. Looked up from germline, CDR1 is MNHEY and CDR2 is SVGEGT.

This clonotype was observed a single time. An end of the junction does not agree with germline; a read error may underlie this. This chain uses TRBV25-1 with TRBJ2-3; 9 positions agree with TRBD2. Germline CDR1 MGHDK, CDR2 SYGVNS. This CDR3 has 15 amino acids. The CDR3 sequence is CASSEILAGSDTQYF. CDR3 nucleotide sequence: TGCGCCAGCAGTGAGATTCTAGCGGGGTCAGATACGCAGTATTTT. Full variable domain (outside the CDR3, taken from reference TRBV25-1 and TRBJ2-3): EADIYQTPRYLVIGTGKKITLECSQTMGHDKMYWYQQDPGMELHLIHYSYGVNSTEKGDLSSESTVSRIRTEHFPLTLESARPSHTSQYLCASSEILAGSDTQYFGPGTRLTVL.

The chain uses TRBV19 and TRBJ2-1; D remains unclear. The V gene lost 1 base and the J gene lost 4 bases, with 11 bases spanning the gap. The V gene's germline CDR1 is LNHDA and CDR2 SQIVND (reference sequence). The CDR3 contains 15 residues. The DNA of the CDR3 is TGTGCCAGTAGTATAGCGAGAGCATATTACAATGAGCAGTTCTTC. This gives the protein CASSIARAYYNEQFF.